This TCR beta chain emerged from a study of cytomegalovirus exposure and HLA in healthy donors. Germline-derived CDR1 and CDR2 are SGHRS and YFSETQ. V shed 0 bases, J shed 1 base, and the junction held 3 bases outside the gene matches. CDR3 length equals 16 residues. Comment on this clone: Its antigen is still unknown.

Study-wide results and limits: The classifier reportedly diagnosed cytomegalovirus status with high specificity and sensitivity. Sequencing likely caused a cluster of highly shared sequence variants.

It was with 60 Vbeta and 13 Jbeta primers that the PCR ran. Produced via immunoSEQ multiplex PCR; TCRdb's table is partial and in-frame only. This table has approximately 240,000 clones, approximately 84% appearing once. Sequenced: PBMCs. The gene calls are TRBV5-1 and TRBJ2-2; 7 nucleotides match TRBD1. The source is a woman aged 40 to 50 in good health and CMV-seronegative. DNA for the CDR3: TGCGCCAGCAGCTTGGGACAGGGATGGAACACCGGGGAGCTGTTTTTT. This sequence encodes CASSLGQGWNTGELFF.